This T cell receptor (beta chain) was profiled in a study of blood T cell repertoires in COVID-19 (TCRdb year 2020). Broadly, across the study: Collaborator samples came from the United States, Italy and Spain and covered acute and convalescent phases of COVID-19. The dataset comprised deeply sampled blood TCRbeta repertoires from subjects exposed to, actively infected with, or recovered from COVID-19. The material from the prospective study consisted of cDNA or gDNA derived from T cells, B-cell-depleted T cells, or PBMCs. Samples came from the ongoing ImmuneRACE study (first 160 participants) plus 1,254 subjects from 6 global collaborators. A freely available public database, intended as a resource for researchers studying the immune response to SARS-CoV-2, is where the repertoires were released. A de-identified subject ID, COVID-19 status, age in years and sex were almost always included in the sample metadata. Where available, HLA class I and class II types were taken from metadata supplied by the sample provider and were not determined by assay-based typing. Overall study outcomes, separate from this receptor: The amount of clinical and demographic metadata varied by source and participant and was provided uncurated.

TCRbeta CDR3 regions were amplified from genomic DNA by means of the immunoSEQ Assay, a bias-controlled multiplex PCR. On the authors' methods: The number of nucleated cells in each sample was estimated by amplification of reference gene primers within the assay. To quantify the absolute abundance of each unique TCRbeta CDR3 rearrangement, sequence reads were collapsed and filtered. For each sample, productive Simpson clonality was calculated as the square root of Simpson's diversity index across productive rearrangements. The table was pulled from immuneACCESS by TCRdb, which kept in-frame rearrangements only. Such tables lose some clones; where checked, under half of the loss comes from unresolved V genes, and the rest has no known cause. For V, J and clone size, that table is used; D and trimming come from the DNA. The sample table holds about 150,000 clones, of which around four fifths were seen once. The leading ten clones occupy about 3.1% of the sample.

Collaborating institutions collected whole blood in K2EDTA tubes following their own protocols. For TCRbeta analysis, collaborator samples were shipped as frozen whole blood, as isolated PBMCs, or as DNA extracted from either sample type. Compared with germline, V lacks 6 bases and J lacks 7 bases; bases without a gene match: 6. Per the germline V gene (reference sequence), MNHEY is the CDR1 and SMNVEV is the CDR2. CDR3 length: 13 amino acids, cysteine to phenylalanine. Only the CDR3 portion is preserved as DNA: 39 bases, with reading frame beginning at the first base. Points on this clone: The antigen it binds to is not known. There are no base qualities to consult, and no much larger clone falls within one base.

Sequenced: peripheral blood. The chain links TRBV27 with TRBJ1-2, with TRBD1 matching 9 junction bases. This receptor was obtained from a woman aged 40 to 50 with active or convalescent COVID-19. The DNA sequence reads TGTGCCAGCAGGGACAGGGGAACTCGTGGCTACACCTTC. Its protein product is CASRDRGTRGYTF.